The 24 T cell receptor beta chains below were found in one sample sequenced in a study of T cells in narcolepsy. Assay: immunoSEQ multiplex PCR; the TCRdb copy retains only in-frame clones and omits some. The top ten hold 0.71% of the sample, which has approximately 25,000 clones, approximately 80% seen once. The source material was CD45RA- memory CD4+ T cells from PBMCs. Source of these receptors: a human donor with narcolepsy.

In DNA, the CDR3 is TGTGCCAGCAGCTTGGATGTCTCTGGAAACACCATATATTTT. This encodes CASSLDVSGNTIYF. The gene calls are TRBV5-4 and TRBJ1-3, with D unresolved. Germline loops: CDR1 SGHNT, CDR2 YYREEE (reference sequence). The length of the CDR3 is 14 residues. The V gene lost 0 bases and the J gene lost 0 bases, with 4 bases spanning the gap. Using reference TRBV5-4 and TRBJ1-3 for the parts outside the CDR3, the full variable domain is ETGVTQSPTHLIKTRGQQVTLRCSSQSGHNTVSWYQQALGQGPQFIFQYYREEENGRGNFPPRFSGLQFPNYSSELNVNALELDDSALYLCASSLDVSGNTIYFGEGSWLTVV.

This clone occurred once. The chain couples TRBV6-1 to TRBJ2-7; D call uncertain. This CDR3 region has 15 residues. Between the trimmed V and J ends, which lost 0 bases and 6 bases, there was a span of 15 bases. Germline V gene data show CDR1 as MNHNS and CDR2 as SASEGT. CDR3 protein: CASSEALLVTGEQYF. The CDR3 coding sequence is TGTGCCAGCAGTGAAGCGCTTCTAGTGACCGGCGAGCAGTACTTC.

There are a few counts of this clone. The chain has TRBV14 and TRBJ1-2; a possible D gene is TRBD1 (5 bases). CDR3 length: 14 residues. Per germline, CDR1 SGHDN and CDR2 FVKESK. V gave up 1 base and J gave up 8 bases, with 14 bases separating them. The CDR3 region is CASSQAAGFVGYTF. CDR3 nucleotide sequence: TGTGCCAGCAGCCAAGCAGCAGGGTTCGTCGGCTACACCTTC.

The gene calls are TRBV4-1 and TRBJ2-1; TRBD2 matches 7 bases. Trimming at V came to 6 bases and at J to 1 base, leaving 9 bases not matched to a gene. Germline CDR1 is MGHRA and CDR2 is YSYEKL. The CDR3 is made up of 16 amino acids. The CDR3 sequence: CASRSGSGISYNEQFF. The CDR3 nucleotides read TGCGCCAGCAGGTCGGGAAGCGGGATATCCTACAATGAGCAGTTCTTC.

J is TRBJ2-1 and V is TRBV28; 10 bases match TRBD2. V lost 5 bases to trimming and J lost 9 bases; unmatched junction nucleotides: 7. Germline V gene data show CDR1 as MDHEN and CDR2 as SYDVKM. CDR3 length: 14 amino acids. The CDR3: CASSLIAGGGEQFF. Written as DNA, the CDR3 is TGTGCCAGCAGTCTCATAGCGGGAGGTGGTGAGCAGTTCTTC.

This chain connects TRBV5-6 to TRBJ2-5, with D perhaps matching TRBD1 (5 bases). CDR1 and CDR2 from the germline V gene are SGHDT and YYEEEE. This CDR3 region has 15 residues. Trimming took off 0 bases at V and 5 bases at J, with 14 bases between the two ends. The CDR3: CASSLAGRGPETQYF. The CDR3 DNA follows: TGTGCCAGCAGCTTGGCCGGTAGGGGTCCGGAGACCCAGTACTTC.

Concerning this clone: The junction departs from the called germline gene at one end, perhaps through a read error. This rearrangement joins TRBV7-3 to TRBJ2-2; a possible D gene is TRBD2 (5 bases). Germline V CDR1 and CDR2: SGHTA, FQGTGA. This CDR3 is built from 15 residues. The CDR3 nucleotides are TGTGCCAGCAGCTTAACAGGACGGTTCACCGGGGAGCCGTTTTTT. This sequence encodes CASSLTGRFTGEPFF.

The chain recombines TRBV5-4 with TRBJ1-2; TRBD1 matches at 7 bases. CDR1 is SGHNT and CDR2 is YYREEE in the germline V gene (reference sequence). The CDR3 runs to 16 residues. V shed 4 bases, J shed 5 bases, and the junction held 14 bases outside the gene matches. The CDR3 loop reads CASSPPIRQGRYGYTF. CDR3 nucleotide sequence: TGTGCCAGCAGCCCGCCTATCCGACAGGGACGGTATGGCTACACCTTC.

The rearrangement links TRBV15 to TRBJ2-5; 7 bases agree with TRBD2. Per germline, CDR1 LNHNV and CDR2 YYDKDF (reference sequence). V was pared by 7 bases and J by 4 bases, with 3 bases of the junction left unmatched. The CDR3 totals 12 residues. CDR3: CATTPGGETQYF. Here the CDR3 DNA reads TGTGCCACCACCCCGGGGGGAGAGACCCAGTACTTC.

The chain employs TRBV5-6 and TRBJ2-3; D perhaps matches TRBD1 (5 bases). V lost 1 base and J lost 5, with 17 bases in between. The length of the CDR3 is 16 residues. Germline V gene data show CDR1 as SGHDT and CDR2 as YYEEEE. This CDR3 is CASSLLQGRGEDTQYF. The CDR3 bases are TGTGCCAGCAGCTTGTTGCAGGGCCGTGGGGAAGATACGCAGTATTTT.

A note on this clone: One end of the junction varies from germline; a read error may be responsible. The chain joins TRBV7-2 to TRBJ2-5, with TRBD2 matching 12 bases. Germline V lookup: CDR1 SGHTA, CDR2 FQGNSA. The CDR3 sequence is 14 residues long. The CDR3 coding sequence is TGTGCCAGCAGCCTAGCGGGAGGGCCGGAGACCCAGTACTTC. It encodes CASSLAGGPETQYF.

This clone is a singleton in its sample. V is TRBV7-2 and J is TRBJ1-5; D not resolved. V was cut by 5 bases and J by 6 bases, with 14 bases left in between. The CDR3 sequence is 14 residues long. The germline V gene encodes CDR1 SGHTA and CDR2 FQGNSA. Here the CDR3 reads CASSLTSGGQPQHF. The CDR3 DNA reads as TGTGCCAGCAGCCTTACATCCGGAGGTCAGCCCCAGCATTTT.

The count of this clone is one. The rearrangement joins TRBV5-1 to TRBJ2-7; D is perhaps TRBD1 (6 bases). This CDR3 has 14 amino acids. V was trimmed by 4 bases and J by 5 bases, leaving 16 bases between them. Per germline, CDR1 SGHRS and CDR2 YFSETQ. The CDR3 sequence: CASSKGQSGDEQYF. The CDR3 nucleotides are TGCGCCAGCAGCAAGGGACAATCCGGGGACGAGCAGTACTTC. The full variable domain, completed using reference TRBV5-1 and TRBJ2-7, is KAGVTQTPRYLIKTRGQQVTLSCSPISGHRSVSWYQQTPGQGLQFLFEYFSETQRNKGNFPGRFSGRQFSNSRSEMNVSTLELGDSALYLCASSKGQSGDEQYFGPGTRLTVT.

The J gene is TRBJ1-1, the V gene TRBV10-3; weak D call: TRBD1 (5 bases). Germline loops: CDR1 ENHRY, CDR2 SYGVKD. The germline V and J ends were trimmed by 2 bases and 11 bases, with 15 bases remaining between them. The CDR3 has 13 amino acids. CDR3 sequence reads: CAISEGRRGSAFF. In DNA form, the CDR3 reads TGTGCCATCAGTGAGGGGAGACGGGGGTCCGCTTTCTTT.

The chain has TRBV6-1 and TRBJ1-3; D remains ambiguous. Trimming removed 2 bases from V and 4 bases from J, with 9 bases in between. The germline CDR1 and CDR2 sequences are MNHNS and SASEGT. The CDR3 is 14 amino acids. The CDR3 here is CASSEFDTGNTIYF. The CDR3 DNA sequence: TGTGCCAGCAGTGAATTCGACACCGGAAACACCATATATTTT.

The chain combines TRBV27 with TRBJ1-1; 10 bases fit TRBD1. The CDR3 is 15 amino acids. The germline gives CDR1 MNHEY, CDR2 SMNVEV (reference sequence). Unmatched junction bases numbered 7, after V lost 4 bases and J lost 5 bases. The DNA for the CDR3 is TGTGCCAGCAGTTATAGAGACAGGGGGCCAACTGAAGCTTTCTTT. Its protein product is CASSYRDRGPTEAFF.

The CDR3 reads CASSPGGGDDEKLFF. In nucleotides, the CDR3 is TGTGCCAGCAGCCCAGGCGGGGGGGATGATGAAAAACTGTTTTTT. The chain combines TRBV13 with TRBJ1-4; a possible D gene is TRBD1 (5 bases). Germline V lookup: CDR1 PRHDT, CDR2 FYEKMQ (reference sequence). The length of the CDR3 is 15 residues. V lost 5 bases, J lost 6 bases, and 16 bases lay in between.

This clone was seen only a few times. The chain employs TRBV7-2 and TRBJ2-7, with TRBD1 as a possible D gene (8 bases). This CDR3 comprises 14 residues. V was shortened by 5 bases and J by 6 bases, with 17 bases between the two germline ends. Germline V gene lookup returns CDR1 SGHTA and CDR2 FQGNSA. CDR3 sequence reads: CASSRRTGRGEQYF. The CDR3 DNA reads as TGTGCCAGCAGCCGAAGGACAGGGAGGGGCGAGCAGTACTTC.

The CDR3 DNA follows: TGCGCCAGCAGCTTGGCCTCCACGACGGGACAGTACTTACCGAACACCGGGGAGCTGTTTTTT. Translation: CASSLASTTGQYLPNTGELFF. This chain links TRBV5-1 with TRBJ2-2, with 7 positions matching TRBD1. The CDR3 is 21 amino acids. Germline V gene sequence: CDR1 SGHRS, CDR2 YFSETQ. Trimming removed 0 bases from V and 0 bases from J; junction bases left unmatched: 17. Full variable domain (outside the CDR3, taken from reference TRBV5-1 and TRBJ2-2): KAGVTQTPRYLIKTRGQQVTLSCSPISGHRSVSWYQQTPGQGLQFLFEYFSETQRNKGNFPGRFSGRQFSNSRSEMNVSTLELGDSALYLCASSLASTTGQYLPNTGELFFGEGSRLTVL.

The chain uses TRBV7-3 and TRBJ2-1, with 9 bases fitting TRBD2. The V gene end was trimmed by 4 bases and the J gene end by 7 bases; junction bases not matched to a gene: 17. The CDR3 loop spans 18 amino acids. Per the germline V gene, CDR1 is SGHTA and CDR2 is FQGTGA. CDR3 loop: CASSSSPPRAGGGNEQFF. CDR3 coding DNA: TGTGCCAGCAGCTCCTCCCCTCCTAGAGCGGGAGGTGGAAATGAGCAGTTCTTC.

This clone was recorded a few times. Here the CDR3 DNA reads TGTGCCAGCAGCTTAACCTCCGCAGTTCAGCCCCAGCATTTT. Amino acids: CASSLTSAVQPQHF. The J gene is TRBJ1-5, the V gene TRBV7-2; no clear D gene. This CDR3 contains 14 residues. The germline V and J ends were trimmed by 2 bases and 6 bases, with 11 bases remaining between them. CDR1 and CDR2 from the germline V gene are SGHTA and FQGNSA.

This chain uses TRBV5-6 with TRBJ1-2, with D unresolved. The V end lost 0 bases, the J end lost 8 bases, and 11 bases lay between the germline ends. Germline V gene sequence: CDR1 SGHDT, CDR2 YYEEEE. The length of the CDR3 is 13 residues. CDR3 in amino acids: CASSLERGGGYTF. The CDR3 DNA is TGTGCCAGCAGCTTGGAAAGAGGAGGAGGCTACACCTTC.

The chain carries TRBV6-5 and TRBJ2-7, with 8 bases fitting TRBD2. The CDR3 contains 16 residues. In germline, CDR1 is MNHEY, CDR2 SVGAGI. V lost 0 bases to trimming and J lost 0 bases; unmatched junction nucleotides: 4. Written as DNA, the CDR3 is TGTGCCAGCAGTTACTCGTCGGGGGGGACCTCCTACGAGCAGTACTTC. Translated: CASSYSSGGTSYEQYF.

V is TRBV6-5 and J is TRBJ1-2; the D gene is possibly TRBD1 (5 bases). The length of the CDR3 is 14 residues. The germline CDR1 and CDR2 sequences are MNHEY and SVGAGI. V was pared by 5 bases and J by 8 bases, with 18 bases between. The CDR3 protein is CASSAGTATKGYTF. The CDR3 nucleotides are TGTGCCAGCAGTGCCGGGACCGCAACAAAGGGCTACACCTTC.